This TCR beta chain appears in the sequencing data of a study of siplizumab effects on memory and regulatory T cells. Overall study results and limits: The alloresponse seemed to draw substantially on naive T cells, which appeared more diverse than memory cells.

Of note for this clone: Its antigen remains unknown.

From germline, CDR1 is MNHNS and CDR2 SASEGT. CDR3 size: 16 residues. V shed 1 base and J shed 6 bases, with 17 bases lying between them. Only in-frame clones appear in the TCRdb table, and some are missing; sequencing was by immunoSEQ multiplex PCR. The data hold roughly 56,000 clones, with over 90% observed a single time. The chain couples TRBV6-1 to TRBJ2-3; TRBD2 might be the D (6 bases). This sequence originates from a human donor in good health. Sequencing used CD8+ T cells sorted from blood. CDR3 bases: TGTGCCAGCAGTGAAGGGGAGGCAGGGCCTGGGGATACGCAGTATTTT. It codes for CASSEGEAGPGDTQYF.